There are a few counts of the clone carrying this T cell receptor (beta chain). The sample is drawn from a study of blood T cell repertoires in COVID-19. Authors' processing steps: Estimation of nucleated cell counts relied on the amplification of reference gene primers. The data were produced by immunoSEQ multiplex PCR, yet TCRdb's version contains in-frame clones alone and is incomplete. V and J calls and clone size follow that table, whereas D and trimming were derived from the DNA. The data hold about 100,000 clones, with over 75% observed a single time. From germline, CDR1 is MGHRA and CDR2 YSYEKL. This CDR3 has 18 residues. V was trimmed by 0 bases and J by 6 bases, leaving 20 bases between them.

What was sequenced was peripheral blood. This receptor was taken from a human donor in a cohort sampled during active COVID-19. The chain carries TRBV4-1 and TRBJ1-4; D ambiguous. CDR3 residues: CASSQEPDWIILHEKLFF. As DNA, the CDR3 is TGCGCCAGCAGCCAAGAGCCGGACTGGATCATATTACATGAAAAACTGTTTTTT.